This TCR beta chain was documented in a study of T cells of healthy individuals. The germline gives CDR1 MNHEY, CDR2 SVGAGI. This CDR3 has 14 amino acids. Trimming removed 2 bases from V and 2 bases from J, with 8 bases in between. TCRdb analysed the 5' RACE reads with MiXCR anew, one entry per CDR3 protein. This table holds 100,000 or so distinct CDR3 sequences, roughly a sixth found once. This clonotype has at least ten counts. The V gene is TRBV6-5, the J gene TRBJ2-3; D perhaps matches TRBD1 (6 bases). This clonotype was obtained from a human donor in good health. The CDR3 here is CASSYGGPTDTQYF. The CDR3 bases are TGTGCCAGCAGTTACGGGGGCCCCACAGATACGCAGTATTTT.